A selection of T cell receptor beta chains follows, all from one sample in a study of T cells after yellow fever vaccination. TCRdb processed the 5' RACE reads anew with MiXCR; each CDR3 protein has one entry. The table records about 330,000 distinct CDR3 sequences, roughly 8% of them present only once. The material was PBMCs, obtained about 49 days after the first yellow fever vaccination. The origin of the receptors is a man between 18 and 29 years old who received the YFV17D yellow fever vaccine. Each CDR3 is given with its conserved first and last residue. Each record gives: J gene, CDR3 length, clone size, V gene, CDR3 protein. For some rows the clone size is stated as once, few or many, or as a class when expanded; others skip it.

j_gene: TRBJ2-2
len: 13
abundance: NA
v_gene: TRBV6-1
CDR3aa: CASRKGVAGELFF

j_gene: TRBJ2-1
len: 15
abundance: few
v_gene: TRBV6-2/TRBV6-3
CDR3aa: CASSYLGGPYNEQFF

j_gene: TRBJ2-3
len: 15
abundance: NA
v_gene: TRBV9
CDR3aa: CASSGIRGQGDTQYF

j_gene: TRBJ1-1
len: 15
abundance: NA
v_gene: TRBV4-1
CDR3aa: CASSLNRGQGTEAFF

j_gene: TRBJ2-1
len: 14
abundance: many
v_gene: TRBV20-1
CDR3aa: CSARDLAGPKEQFF

j_gene: TRBJ1-1
len: 12
abundance: few
v_gene: TRBV20-1
CDR3aa: CSAKQGNTEAFF

j_gene: TRBJ2-3
len: 14
abundance: few
v_gene: TRBV7-2
CDR3aa: CASSPRRAADTQYF

j_gene: TRBJ1-4
len: 13
abundance: NA
v_gene: TRBV7-3
CDR3aa: CASSRTSNEKLFF

j_gene: TRBJ1-4
len: 14
abundance: NA
v_gene: TRBV27
CDR3aa: CASRSGTGVEKLFF

j_gene: TRBJ2-2
len: 12
abundance: few
v_gene: TRBV7-7
CDR3aa: CASSSGAGELFF

j_gene: TRBJ2-2
len: 15
abundance: few
v_gene: TRBV3-1
CDR3aa: CASSAPGQGLWELFF

j_gene: TRBJ2-1
len: 11
abundance: few
v_gene: TRBV20-1
CDR3aa: CRGLAGDEQFF

j_gene: TRBJ1-5
len: 16
abundance: many
v_gene: TRBV11-1
CDR3aa: CASSLALQGSNQPQHF

j_gene: TRBJ1-1
len: 13
abundance: many
v_gene: TRBV3-1
CDR3aa: CASRPGEGTEAFF

j_gene: TRBJ2-3
len: 15
abundance: many
v_gene: TRBV7-2
CDR3aa: CASSGAGHTMDTQYF

j_gene: TRBJ2-3
len: 13
abundance: few
v_gene: TRBV3-1
CDR3aa: CARPAGGADTQYF

j_gene: TRBJ1-3
len: 15
abundance: many
v_gene: TRBV7-2
CDR3aa: CASSLGGGLGNTIYF

j_gene: TRBJ1-1
len: 14
abundance: few
v_gene: TRBV20-1
CDR3aa: CSASPDRGWTEAFF

j_gene: TRBJ2-1
len: 18
abundance: few
v_gene: TRBV9
CDR3aa: CASSSAGANPLSYNEQFF

j_gene: TRBJ2-5
len: 14
abundance: NA
v_gene: TRBV20-1
CDR3aa: CSAKGRASWETQYF

j_gene: TRBJ1-1
len: 14
abundance: NA
v_gene: TRBV9
CDR3aa: CASSVDGVGTEAFF

j_gene: TRBJ1-1
len: 13
abundance: many
v_gene: TRBV20-1
CDR3aa: CSARDRKNTEAFF

j_gene: TRBJ1-1
len: 13
abundance: NA
v_gene: TRBV5-1
CDR3aa: CASSSDRGTEAFF

j_gene: TRBJ1-5
len: 16
abundance: few
v_gene: TRBV4-1
CDR3aa: CASSPSPGSSNQPQHF

j_gene: TRBJ1-1
len: 14
abundance: few
v_gene: TRBV5-1
CDR3aa: CASSPEGRYTEAFF

j_gene: TRBJ1-3
len: 16
abundance: few
v_gene: TRBV7-9
CDR3aa: CASSYGGGGAGNTIYF

j_gene: TRBJ1-1
len: 13
abundance: few
v_gene: TRBV5-1
CDR3aa: CASSPHAHTEAFF

j_gene: TRBJ2-7
len: 12
abundance: NA
v_gene: TRBV20-1
CDR3aa: CSASARALEQYF

j_gene: TRBJ1-3
len: 14
abundance: NA
v_gene: TRBV12-3/TRBV12-4
CDR3aa: CASTPGFSGNTIYF

j_gene: TRBJ2-5
len: 17
abundance: NA
v_gene: TRBV5-5
CDR3aa: CASSPKRGAGISETQYF

j_gene: TRBJ2-7
len: 13
abundance: many
v_gene: TRBV27
CDR3aa: CASSSDSSYEQYF

j_gene: TRBJ1-2
len: 15
abundance: few
v_gene: TRBV18
CDR3aa: CASSPTTGEGYGYTF

j_gene: TRBJ1-5
len: 13
abundance: NA
v_gene: TRBV6-2/TRBV6-3
CDR3aa: CASRGGSNQPQHF

j_gene: TRBJ1-5
len: 13
abundance: NA
v_gene: TRBV18
CDR3aa: CASSTGENQPQHF

j_gene: TRBJ2-1
len: 14
abundance: NA
v_gene: TRBV5-1
CDR3aa: CASFVRDAYNEQFF

j_gene: TRBJ2-1
len: 15
abundance: few
v_gene: TRBV11-2
CDR3aa: CASTVWRGRWNEQFF

j_gene: TRBJ2-7
len: 15
abundance: NA
v_gene: TRBV5-1
CDR3aa: CASSLGQGAFYEQYF

j_gene: TRBJ2-1
len: 16
abundance: few
v_gene: TRBV5-6
CDR3aa: CASSLARGNTYNEQFF

j_gene: TRBJ2-1
len: 16
abundance: NA
v_gene: TRBV20-1
CDR3aa: CSARDPGGSSYNEQFF

j_gene: TRBJ1-3
len: 14
abundance: NA
v_gene: TRBV9
CDR3aa: CASSVMGAGNTIYF

j_gene: TRBJ2-7
len: 15
abundance: NA
v_gene: TRBV15
CDR3aa: CATSRGGTESHEQYF

j_gene: TRBJ2-1
len: 16
abundance: few
v_gene: TRBV11-2
CDR3aa: CASSPRGAFTYNEQFF

j_gene: TRBJ2-6
len: 16
abundance: NA
v_gene: TRBV4-3
CDR3aa: CASSLPEPSGANVLTF

j_gene: TRBJ2-1
len: 14
abundance: few
v_gene: TRBV28
CDR3aa: CASRSGGEYNEQFF

j_gene: TRBJ1-1
len: 11
abundance: NA
v_gene: TRBV27
CDR3aa: CASRSTGRAFF

j_gene: TRBJ1-6
len: 15
abundance: many
v_gene: TRBV5-1
CDR3aa: CASSLDRPDNSPLHF

j_gene: TRBJ1-2
len: 13
abundance: many
v_gene: TRBV12-3/TRBV12-4
CDR3aa: CASRPGANYGYTF

j_gene: TRBJ2-7
len: 15
abundance: NA
v_gene: TRBV5-5
CDR3aa: CASSMGLSGAYEQYF

j_gene: TRBJ1-4
len: 14
abundance: few
v_gene: TRBV6-1
CDR3aa: CASGVPGVAEKLFF

j_gene: TRBJ1-1
len: 15
abundance: few
v_gene: TRBV18
CDR3aa: CASSPADRVNTEAFF